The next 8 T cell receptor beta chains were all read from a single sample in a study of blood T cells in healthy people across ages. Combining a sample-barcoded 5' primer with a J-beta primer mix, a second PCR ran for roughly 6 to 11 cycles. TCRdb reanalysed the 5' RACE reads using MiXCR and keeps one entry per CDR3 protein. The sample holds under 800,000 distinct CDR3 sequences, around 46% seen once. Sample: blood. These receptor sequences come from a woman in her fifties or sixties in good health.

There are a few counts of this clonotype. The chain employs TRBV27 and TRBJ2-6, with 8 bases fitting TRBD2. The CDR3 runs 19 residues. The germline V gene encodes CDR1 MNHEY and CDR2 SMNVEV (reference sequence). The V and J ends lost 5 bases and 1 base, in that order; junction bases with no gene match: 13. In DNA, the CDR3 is TGTGCCAGCAGTCCCTTAGGTGACGGGAGGGGATCTGGGGCCAACGTCCTGACTTTC. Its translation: CASSPLGDGRGSGANVLTF.

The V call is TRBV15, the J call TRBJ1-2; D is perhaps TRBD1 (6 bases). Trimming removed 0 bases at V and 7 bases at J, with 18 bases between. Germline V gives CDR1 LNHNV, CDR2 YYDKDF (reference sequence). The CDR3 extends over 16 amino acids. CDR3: CATSRDWGAPLGGYTF. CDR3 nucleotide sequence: TGTGCCACCAGCAGAGATTGGGGGGCGCCTCTTGGTGGCTACACCTTC.

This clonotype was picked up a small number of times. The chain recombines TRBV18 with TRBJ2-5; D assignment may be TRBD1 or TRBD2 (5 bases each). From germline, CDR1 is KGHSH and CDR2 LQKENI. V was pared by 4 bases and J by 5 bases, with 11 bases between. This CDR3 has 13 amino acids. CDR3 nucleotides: TGTGCCAGCTCACGGGACCAAGAGGAGACCCAGTACTTC. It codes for CASSRDQEETQYF.

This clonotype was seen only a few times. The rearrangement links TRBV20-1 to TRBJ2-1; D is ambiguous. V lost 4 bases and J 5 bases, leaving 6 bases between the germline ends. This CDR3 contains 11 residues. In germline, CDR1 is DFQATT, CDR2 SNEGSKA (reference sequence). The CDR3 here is CSAKHHNEQFF. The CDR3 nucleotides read TGCAGTGCTAAACACCACAATGAGCAGTTCTTC.

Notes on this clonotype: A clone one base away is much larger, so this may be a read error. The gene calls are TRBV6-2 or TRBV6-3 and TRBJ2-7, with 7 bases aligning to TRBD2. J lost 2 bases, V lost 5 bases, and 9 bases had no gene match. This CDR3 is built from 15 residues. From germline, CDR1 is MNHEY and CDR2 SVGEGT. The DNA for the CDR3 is TGTGCCAGCAGTAGAACCGGGACTACCGCCTACGAGCAGTACTTC. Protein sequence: CASSRTGTTAYEQYF.

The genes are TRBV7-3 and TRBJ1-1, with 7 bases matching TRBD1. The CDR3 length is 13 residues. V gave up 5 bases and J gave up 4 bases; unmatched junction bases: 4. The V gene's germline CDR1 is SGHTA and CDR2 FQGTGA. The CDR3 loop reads CASSNRGSTEAFF. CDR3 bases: TGTGCCAGCAGCAACAGGGGAAGCACTGAAGCTTTCTTT.

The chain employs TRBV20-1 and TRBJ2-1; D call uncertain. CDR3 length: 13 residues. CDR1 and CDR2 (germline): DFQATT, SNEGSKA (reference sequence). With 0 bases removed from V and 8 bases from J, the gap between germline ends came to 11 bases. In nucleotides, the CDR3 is TGCAGTGCTAGAGATCTGCGTGACGATGAGCAGTTCTTC. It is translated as CSARDLRDDEQFF.

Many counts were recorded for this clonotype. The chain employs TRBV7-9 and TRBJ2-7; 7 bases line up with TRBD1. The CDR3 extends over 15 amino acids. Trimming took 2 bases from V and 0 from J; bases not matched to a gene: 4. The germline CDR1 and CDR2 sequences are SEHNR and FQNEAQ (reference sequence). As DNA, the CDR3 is TGTGCCAGCAGCTTAACGGGACAGAGCTCCTACGAGCAGTACTTC. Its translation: CASSLTGQSSYEQYF.